This T cell receptor beta chain was sequenced during a study of blood T cell repertoires in COVID-19. Study details: The analysed material was cDNA or gDNA that came from T cells, B-cell-depleted T cells, or PBMCs.

This clone appeared a single time. The participants were between about 18 and 100 years old and came from about two dozen US areas. Donors of Cohort 3 who recovered were those that had two negative PCRs, clearance, or symptom resolution. In the original analysis: Scientists estimated how many nucleated cells there were by amplifying reference gene primers. Using immunoSEQ multiplex PCR, the repertoire was profiled, and TCRdb retains in-frame clones only, with some absent. Clone size and the V and J calls come from that table; the DNA yielded D and trimming. The sample shows approximately 150,000 clones, less than 85% of them seen only once. V gave up 7 bases and J gave up 2 bases; unmatched junction bases: 4. This CDR3 has 13 residues. Germline CDR1 MNHNY, CDR2 SVGAGI (reference sequence).

The TCR was taken from a man between 60 and 75 years old who had recovered from COVID-19. Sequenced input: PBMCs or T cells enriched from blood (not recorded which). This chain connects TRBV6-6 to TRBJ2-7; 8 bases fit TRBD2. The CDR3 here is CASTGGAPYEQYF. CDR3 sequence (DNA): TGTGCCAGCACCGGGGGGGCCCCCTACGAGCAGTACTTC.